These 30 T cell receptor beta chains originate from one sample sequenced in a study of cytomegalovirus exposure and HLA in healthy donors. PCR primers comprised 60 Vbeta and 13 Jbeta primers. Clones were read by immunoSEQ multiplex PCR, and TCRdb kept only the in-frame ones, dropping some. Found here are 90,000 to 140,000 clones, around 84% of them singletons; the top ten hold 1.3%. The sequenced material came from PBMCs. Source of these receptors: a man aged 25 to 40 in good health and CMV-seronegative.

The rearrangement joins TRBV11-2 to TRBJ1-2; tentatively, D is TRBD1 (5 bases). The CDR3 is 12 amino acids. V gave up 5 bases and J gave up 4 bases, with 8 bases separating them. Germline CDR1 reads SGHAT; CDR2 reads FQNNGV. CDR3 protein: CASSPDSYGYTF. The CDR3 nucleotides read TGTGCCAGCAGCCCCGACAGCTATGGCTACACCTTC.

The J gene is TRBJ2-7, the V gene TRBV5-1; D uncertain. CDR1 and CDR2 (germline): SGHRS, YFSETQ. The CDR3 totals 14 residues. Trimming shortened V by 0 bases and J by 7 bases, and 14 bases separated the two germline ends. CDR3 nucleotides: TGCGCCAGCAGCTTGGTCCAGGCCCCCAGGGAGCAGTACTTC. Translation: CASSLVQAPREQYF.

The rearrangement links TRBV2 to TRBJ2-4; 9 positions match TRBD1. CDR3 size: 15 residues. With V trimmed by 5 bases and J by 11 bases, 13 bases remained unmatched. Germline CDR1 reads SNHLY; CDR2 reads FYNNEI. The CDR3 DNA sequence: TGTGCCAGCAGTCCCTCGCTGGGACAGGGCCCCTTTCAGTACTTC. Translated, it gives CASSPSLGQGPFQYF.

CDR3 coding DNA: TGCAGCGGCGGAATGCGAGGCACTGAAGCTTTCTTT. Translation gives CSGGMRGTEAFF. This rearrangement joins TRBV29-1 to TRBJ1-1; no clear D. V dropped 7 bases and J dropped 4 bases, with 13 bases sitting between them. Per germline, CDR1 SQVTM and CDR2 ANQGSEA. CDR3 size: 12 residues.

The rearrangement uses TRBV9 and TRBJ1-2; D is ambiguous. This CDR3 comprises 17 residues. V lost 3 bases, J lost 1 base, and 19 bases lay in between. Germline CDR1 is SGDLS and CDR2 is YYNGEE. In DNA, the CDR3 is TGTGCCAGCAGCGGAACTCGGGCCTCTCGGGGTAACTATGGCTACACCTTC. As protein: CASSGTRASRGNYGYTF. Variable domain in full (rest from reference TRBV9 and TRBJ1-2): DSGVTQTPKHLITATGQRVTLRCSPRSGDLSVYWYQQSLDQGLQFLIQYYNGEERAKGNILERFSAQQFPDLHSELNLSSLELGDSALYFCASSGTRASRGNYGYTFGSGTRLTVV.

The J gene is TRBJ2-1, the V gene TRBV18; 10 bases agree with TRBD2. Germline CDR1 reads KGHSH; CDR2 reads LQKENI. The CDR3 loop spans 15 amino acids. Trimming at V came to 2 bases and at J to 3 bases, leaving 1 base not matched to a gene. The CDR3 is CASSPSSGSYNEQFF. CDR3 sequence (DNA): TGTGCCAGCTCACCATCTAGCGGGAGCTACAATGAGCAGTTCTTC.

The V and J genes are TRBV6-1 and TRBJ2-7; tentatively, D is TRBD1 (5 bases). The V and J ends lost 4 bases and 11 bases respectively, with 15 bases between them. This CDR3 has 12 amino acids. The germline CDR1 and CDR2 sequences are MNHNS and SASEGT. DNA for the CDR3: TGTGCCAGCAGTGGGGGCAGGCTTAAGAAGTACTTC. Its translation: CASSGGRLKKYF.

The chain has TRBV5-1 and TRBJ2-1, with a possible D match to TRBD2 (6 bases). V shed 0 bases and J shed 7 bases, with 20 bases lying between them. This CDR3 region has 17 residues. The germline V gene has CDR1 SGHRS and CDR2 YFSETQ. CDR3 region: CASSLDARRGLANEQFF. The CDR3 nucleotides are TGCGCCAGCAGCTTGGATGCCCGCCGGGGGTTAGCAAATGAGCAGTTCTTC.

The J gene is TRBJ2-7, the V gene TRBV27; 13 nucleotides line up with TRBD2. This CDR3 spans 17 amino acids. In germline, CDR1 is MNHEY, CDR2 SMNVEV (reference sequence). Trimming removed 5 bases from V and 5 bases from J; junction bases left unmatched: 12. CDR3 in DNA: TGTGCCAGCAGTAAACTAGCGGGAGGGCCTCTAGGGGACGAGCAGTACTTC. Its protein is CASSKLAGGPLGDEQYF.

The chain is built from TRBV4-3 and TRBJ2-1, with 9 bases aligning to TRBD2. The junction had 5 bases not matched to a gene; V was cut back by 0 bases and J by 2 bases. CDR3 length equals 17 residues. The V gene's germline CDR1 is LGHNA and CDR2 YSLEER. This CDR3 is CASSQDPASGTYNEQFF. CDR3 nucleotide sequence: TGCGCCAGCAGCCAAGATCCGGCTAGCGGGACCTACAATGAGCAGTTCTTC.

The chain is built from TRBV7-9 and TRBJ1-5; D is unresolved. The ends were cut back, 2 bases at V and 8 bases at J, with 7 bases in the middle. Germline CDR1 reads SEHNR; CDR2 reads FQNEAQ (reference sequence). This CDR3 spans 12 amino acids. CDR3: CASSLLAEPQHF. CDR3 DNA sequence: TGTGCCAGCAGCTTATTGGCTGAGCCCCAGCATTTT. Filled out from reference TRBV7-9 and TRBJ1-5, the complete variable domain reads DTGVSQNPRHKITKRGQNVTFRCDPISEHNRLYWYRQTLGQGPEFLTYFQNEAQLEKSRLLSDRFSAERPKGSFSTLEIQRTEQGDSAMYLCASSLLAEPQHFGDGTRLSIL.

Here the CDR3 reads CASSIQPRSNQPQHF. CDR3 coding DNA: TGTGCCAGTAGTATACAACCCAGGAGCAATCAGCCCCAGCATTTT. The rearrangement uses TRBV19 and TRBJ1-5; D unresolved. Germline-derived CDR1 and CDR2 are LNHDA and SQIVND (reference sequence). The CDR3 contains 15 residues. V was shortened by 2 bases and J by 1 base, with 9 bases between the two germline ends. Complete variable domain (other parts from reference TRBV19 and TRBJ1-5): DGGITQSPKYLFRKEGQNVTLSCEQNLNHDAMYWYRQDPGQGLRLIYYSQIVNDFQKGDIAEGYSVSREKKESFPLTVTSAQKNPTAFYLCASSIQPRSNQPQHFGDGTRLSIL.

The chain has TRBV7-2 and TRBJ2-1, with D possibly matching TRBD1 (5 bases). The CDR3 has 16 residues. Germline CDR1 is SGHTA and CDR2 is FQGNSA. The germline V and J ends were trimmed by 1 base and 0 bases, with 10 bases remaining between them. CDR3 sequence: CASSLGYRSSYNEQFF. CDR3 nucleotide sequence: TGTGCCAGCAGCTTAGGGTACAGGAGCTCCTACAATGAGCAGTTCTTC.

This chain uses TRBV5-4 with TRBJ2-3; 9 positions match TRBD2. Per germline, CDR1 SGHNT and CDR2 YYREEE (reference sequence). The CDR3 is made up of 15 amino acids. J lost 4 bases, V lost 0 bases, and 3 bases had no gene match. CDR3 in amino acids: CASSLVQRGADTQYF. The CDR3 region has the DNA TGTGCCAGCAGCTTGGTCCAGCGGGGGGCAGATACGCAGTATTTT.

V and J are TRBV7-9 and TRBJ2-5; D unclear. With 5 bases removed from V and 4 bases from J, the gap between germline ends came to 8 bases. This CDR3 region has 12 residues. Germline CDR1 SEHNR, CDR2 FQNEAQ (reference sequence). CDR3 in DNA: TGTGCCAGCAGCACCGGTATAGAGACCCAGTACTTC. Its protein is CASSTGIETQYF.

The chain carries TRBV6-6 and TRBJ1-1; D may be TRBD1 (5 bases). Looked up from germline, CDR1 is MNHNY and CDR2 is SVGAGI (reference sequence). V gave up 8 bases and J gave up 3 bases, with 13 bases separating them. The CDR3 is 13 residues long. The CDR3 coding sequence is TGTGCCAGCGTAGATCGGGGGTACACTGAAGCTTTCTTT. Its protein is CASVDRGYTEAFF.

This clone turned up a few times. This rearrangement joins TRBV10-1 to TRBJ1-2; D unclear. Germline lookup yields CDR1 WNHNN and CDR2 SYGVQD (reference sequence). Trimming pared 10 bases from V and 5 bases from J, leaving 14 bases between. This CDR3 region has 12 residues. The CDR3 DNA reads TGCGCCATTCACAGCCTTCGGTATGGCTACACCTTC. It is translated as CAIHSLRYGYTF.

This chain joins TRBV28 and TRBJ1-1; D unresolved. Germline CDR1 is MDHEN and CDR2 is SYDVKM. V was pared by 5 bases and J by 1 base, with 8 bases between. The CDR3 consists of 13 residues. The CDR3 here is CASSIQRNTEAFF. The CDR3 bases are TGTGCCAGCAGTATACAGAGGAACACTGAAGCTTTCTTT.

This clone was picked up a small number of times. V gene TRBV2 combines with J gene TRBJ2-4, with D perhaps matching TRBD2 (6 bases). V lost 6 bases to trimming and J lost 0 bases, with 9 bases between them. The CDR3 contains 14 residues. Germline V gives CDR1 SNHLY, CDR2 FYNNEI. CDR3 bases: TGTGCCAGCAGAACGGGAGTAGCCAAAAACATTCAGTACTTC. Translated: CASRTGVAKNIQYF.

Only a few counts were recorded for this clone. V is TRBV4-1 and J is TRBJ2-5; 7 nucleotides match TRBD1. In germline, CDR1 is MGHRA, CDR2 YSYEKL. V was clipped by 4 bases and J by 2 bases; unmatched bases: 1. There are 13 residues in the CDR3. CDR3 loop: CASSLGQQETQYF. The CDR3 DNA follows: TGCGCCAGCAGCCTGGGACAGCAAGAGACCCAGTACTTC.

V is TRBV7-2 and J is TRBJ1-2, with D maybe TRBD1 (5 bases). V was cut by 8 bases and J by 2 bases, with 15 bases left in between. In germline, CDR1 is SGHTA, CDR2 FQGNSA. CDR3 length equals 14 residues. CDR3 bases: TGTGCCAGCGCTACCCCGGGGGACAACTATGGCTACACCTTC. Its protein is CASATPGDNYGYTF.

The V call is TRBV9, the J call TRBJ2-2; possibly TRBD2 for D (5 bases). The CDR3 is 15 amino acids. V lost 2 bases and J lost 3, with 11 bases in between. CDR1 is SGDLS and CDR2 is YYNGEE in the germline V gene. CDR3 sequence reads: CASSVASFDTGELFF. The DNA of the CDR3 is TGTGCCAGCAGCGTGGCTAGCTTCGACACCGGGGAGCTGTTTTTT.

The chain is built from TRBV27 and TRBJ1-2; D is ambiguous. V shed 5 bases and J shed 0 bases, with 13 bases lying between them. The CDR3 has 15 residues. The germline CDR1 and CDR2 sequences are MNHEY and SMNVEV (reference sequence). The CDR3 DNA follows: TGTGCCAGCAGTCCCGCGTCAGGCACTAACTATGGCTACACCTTC. This gives the protein CASSPASGTNYGYTF.

The gene calls are TRBV14 and TRBJ2-7, with a tentative D call TRBD2 (7 bases). Germline V CDR1 and CDR2: SGHDN, FVKESK. V dropped 1 base and J dropped 3 bases, with 19 bases sitting between them. This CDR3 is 17 amino acids long. The CDR3 sequence is CASSQVGGRTSSYEQYF. CDR3 nucleotides: TGTGCCAGCAGCCAAGTGGGGGGGCGAACTTCGAGCTACGAGCAGTACTTC.

This chain joins TRBV18 and TRBJ2-5; 10 bases match TRBD2. Germline V CDR1 and CDR2: KGHSH, LQKENI. V shed 3 bases, J shed 5 bases, and the junction held 3 bases outside the gene matches. The length of the CDR3 is 14 residues. CDR3 nucleotides: TGTGCCAGCTCACCGGGGACTAGCGAGGAGACCCAGTACTTC. Protein product: CASSPGTSEETQYF.

In this sample, this clone turned up once. V and J are TRBV2 and TRBJ2-1; 13 bases fit TRBD2. The germline gives CDR1 SNHLY, CDR2 FYNNEI. V gave up 5 bases and J gave up 10 bases; unmatched junction bases: 8. The CDR3 runs 15 residues. CDR3 amino acids: CASSPGTSGIGEQFF. Here the CDR3 DNA reads TGTGCCAGCAGTCCTGGGACTAGCGGGATCGGCGAGCAGTTCTTC.

The chain combines TRBV25-1 with TRBJ1-3; D perhaps matches TRBD1 (5 bases). Germline V CDR1 and CDR2: MGHDK, SYGVNS. Trimming shortened V by 0 bases and J by 9 bases, and 18 bases separated the two germline ends. This CDR3 comprises 16 residues. The CDR3 DNA sequence: TGTGCCAGCAGTGAATATGAGTCTGGGGAAGGGGTCACCATATATTTT. It translates to CASSEYESGEGVTIYF.

The V gene is TRBV6-4, the J gene TRBJ2-3, with D maybe TRBD1 (6 bases). Trimming removed 0 bases at V and 0 bases at J, with 10 bases between. The CDR3 length is 16 residues. In germline, CDR1 is MRHNA, CDR2 SNTAGT. DNA for the CDR3: TGTGCCAGCAGTGACTCGAGAGGGGGAAGCACAGATACGCAGTATTTT. It yields the protein CASSDSRGGSTDTQYF.

The rearrangement links TRBV5-6 to TRBJ2-3; maybe TRBD1 (6 bases). Trimming left V 5 bases short and J 2 bases short, with 15 bases between. The CDR3 is 15 residues long. Germline V gene lookup returns CDR1 SGHDT and CDR2 YYEEEE. DNA for the CDR3: TGTGCCAGCAGGGATTACAGGGACAACACAGATACGCAGTATTTT. Its protein product is CASRDYRDNTDTQYF.

CDR3 amino acids: CASSLGRLTGGNTGELFF. In DNA form, the CDR3 reads TGTGCCAGCAGCTTAGGACGCCTGACAGGGGGGAACACCGGGGAGCTGTTTTTT. The V and J genes are TRBV7-9 and TRBJ2-2; 9 nucleotides line up with TRBD1. The V gene end was trimmed by 1 base and the J gene end by 1 base; junction bases not matched to a gene: 7. Germline CDR1 reads SEHNR; CDR2 reads FQNEAQ (reference sequence). The CDR3 covers 18 residues.